This T cell receptor (beta chain) was sequenced in a study of CD8+ T cells in alopecia areata. Looking at the study overall: Treated patients swallowed 5 to 10 mg of oral tofacitinib twice daily.

Treatment indicated: oral pan-JAK inhibitor, 5-10 mg twice daily. Lesional scalp punch biopsies and peripheral blood were collected from alopecia areata patients. It was from PBMCs that CD4+ and CD8+ T cells were sorted. The study's findings and limits: An increase in clonality over normal scalp was evident in lesional scalp, especially alopecia totalis/universalis.

RNA extraction and reverse transcription yielded cDNA as sequencing template. Only in-frame clones appear in the TCRdb table, and some are missing; sequencing was by immunoSEQ multiplex PCR. Altogether around 200,000 clones are present, roughly 53% being singletons, with the ten largest covering 10% to 11%. The CDR3 extends over 13 amino acids. Germline CDR1 reads SGHNT; CDR2 reads YYREEE (reference sequence). V was pared by 4 bases and J by 3 bases, with 8 bases between. Worth noting for this clone: Its antigen is unknown.

The J gene is TRBJ1-5, the V gene TRBV5-4; a possible D gene is TRBD1 (5 bases). The TCR originated in a human donor with alopecia areata. The sample was CD8+ T cells sorted from blood, taken at week 24, from a patient treated with tofacitinib. CDR3: CASSRGPNQPQHF. DNA of the CDR3: TGTGCCAGCAGCCGGGGACCCAATCAGCCCCAGCATTTT.